This TCR beta chain stems from a study of blood T cells in healthy people across ages. Study at large: Per two T cells, about one barcoded beta molecule was captured through template switching. Study results and limitations: More naive CD4+ cells and higher diversity were found in long-lived than in aged donors.

V shed 2 bases, J shed 8 bases, and the junction held 9 bases outside the gene matches. Germline lookup yields CDR1 LGHDT and CDR2 YNNKEL (reference sequence). The CDR3 runs to 17 residues. In its sample, this clonotype was seen a few times. Its target is unknown. A second PCR of about 6 to 11 cycles used a sample-barcoded 5' primer and a J-beta primer mix. TCRdb called the 5' RACE reads again in MiXCR, with one record for every CDR3 protein. This sample yields approximately 900,000 distinct CDR3 sequences, of which about 44% are seen a single time; 10% to 15% belongs to the top ten. The chain links TRBV3-1 to TRBJ2-1, with 13 bases identical to TRBD2. The sequenced sample was blood. The sequence derives from a man between 25 and 39 years old in good health. The CDR3 nucleotides are TGTGCCAGCAGCCAAAGGGGGGGACTAGCGGGGATTGATGAGCAGTTCTTC. Protein: CASSQRGGLAGIDEQFF.